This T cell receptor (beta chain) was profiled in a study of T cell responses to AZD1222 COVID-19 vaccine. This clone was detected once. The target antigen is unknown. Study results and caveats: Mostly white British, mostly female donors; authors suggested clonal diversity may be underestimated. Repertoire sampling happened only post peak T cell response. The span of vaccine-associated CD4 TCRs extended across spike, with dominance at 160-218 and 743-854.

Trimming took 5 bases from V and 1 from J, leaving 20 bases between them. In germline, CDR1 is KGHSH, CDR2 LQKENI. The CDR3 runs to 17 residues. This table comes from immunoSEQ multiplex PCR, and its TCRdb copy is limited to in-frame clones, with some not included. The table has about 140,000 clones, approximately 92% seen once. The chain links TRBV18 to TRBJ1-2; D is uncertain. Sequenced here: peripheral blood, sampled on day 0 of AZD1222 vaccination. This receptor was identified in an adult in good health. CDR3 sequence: CASSSLSLVGVNYGYTF. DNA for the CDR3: TGTGCCAGCTCATCTCTCAGCCTGGTGGGAGTTAACTATGGCTACACCTTC. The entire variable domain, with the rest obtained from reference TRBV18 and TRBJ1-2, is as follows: NAGVMQNPRHLVRRRGQEARLRCSPMKGHSHVYWYRQLPEEGLKFMVYLQKENIIDESGMPKERFSAEFPKEGPSILRIQQVVRGDSAAYFCASSSLSLVGVNYGYTFGSGTRLTVV.